The 26 T cell receptor beta chains below come from one sample, sequenced in a study of T-cell reconstitution after alpha-beta-depleted transplantation in children. The TCRbeta library was prepared with unique molecular identifiers. TCRdb recomputed calls from the PCR reads with MiXCR, one row per CDR3 protein. This table holds over 150,000 distinct CDR3 sequences, 5.5% to 7% found once. The specimen was PBMCs, collected before TCRalphabeta/CD19-depleted stem cell transplant. These TCRs come from a girl less than two years old with combined immunodeficiency, due to receive a stem cell transplant.

This clonotype occurred a few times. The chain employs TRBV29-1 and TRBJ1-2; weak D call: TRBD1 (6 bases). The V gene lost 6 bases and the J gene lost 4 bases, with 15 bases spanning the gap. The germline V gene has CDR1 SQVTM and CDR2 ANQGSEA. There are 13 residues in the CDR3. The CDR3 DNA sequence: TGCAGCGTCGATAGGGGGGTCCCCTATGGCTACACCTTC. This translates into CSVDRGVPYGYTF.

In its sample, this clonotype was seen many times. V usage is TRBV28 and J usage is TRBJ2-2; D unclear. The CDR3 is made up of 15 amino acids. Trimming left V 1 base short and J 7 bases short, with 13 bases between. CDR1 is MDHEN, CDR2 SYDVKM, per germline. CDR3 DNA sequence: TGTGCCAGCAGTTTATTCGGACGTACGATCGGGGAGCTGTTTTTT. Protein: CASSLFGRTIGELFF.

This clonotype has a count of ten or more. This chain links TRBV28 with TRBJ2-3; D remains ambiguous. Germline CDR1 is MDHEN and CDR2 is SYDVKM. CDR3 length: 13 amino acids. Trimming removed 3 bases from V and 4 bases from J, with 8 bases in between. The CDR3 region has the DNA TGTGCCAGCAGTTTCGGGCTGCCAGATACGCAGTATTTT. Its translation: CASSFGLPDTQYF. The complete variable domain, with remaining parts taken from reference TRBV28 and TRBJ2-3, reads DVKVTQSSRYLVKRTGEKVFLECVQDMDHENMFWYRQDPGLGLRLIYFSYDVKMKEKGDIPEGYSVSREKKERFSLILESASTNQTSMYLCASSFGLPDTQYFGPGTRLTVL.

This clonotype was found many times. The J gene is TRBJ2-3, the V gene TRBV24-1; 9 bases map to TRBD1. Per germline, CDR1 KGHDR and CDR2 SFDVKD. There are 16 residues in the CDR3. V trimming: 0 bases; J trimming: 3 bases; junction bases outside the gene matches: 3. CDR3 amino acids: CATSDLPGTGTDTQYF. CDR3 DNA sequence: TGTGCCACCAGTGATTTGCCCGGGACAGGGACAGATACGCAGTATTTT.

This clonotype was observed many times. This rearrangement joins TRBV28 to TRBJ1-4; unclear D gene. From germline, CDR1 is MDHEN and CDR2 SYDVKM. CDR3 length: 16 residues. The V gene lost 1 base and the J gene lost 6 bases, with 15 bases spanning the gap. The CDR3 here is CASSLSSRLSDEKLFF. The DNA for the CDR3 is TGTGCCAGCAGTTTATCTTCTCGGTTGTCGGATGAAAAACTGTTTTTT. The whole variable domain, filled in from reference TRBV28 and TRBJ1-4, reads DVKVTQSSRYLVKRTGEKVFLECVQDMDHENMFWYRQDPGLGLRLIYFSYDVKMKEKGDIPEGYSVSREKKERFSLILESASTNQTSMYLCASSLSSRLSDEKLFFGSGTQLSVL.

In its sample, this clonotype was seen many times. The genes are TRBV5-1 and TRBJ2-2, with D possibly called TRBD1 or TRBD2 (5 bases each). The CDR3 runs 17 residues. Trimming shortened V by 0 bases and J by 3 bases, and 15 bases separated the two germline ends. Germline CDR1 SGHRS, CDR2 YFSETQ. The CDR3 nucleotides are TGCGCCAGCAGCTTGGGCCGGGACGCCCCTTACACCGGGGAGCTGTTTTTT. Amino acid sequence: CASSLGRDAPYTGELFF.

This clonotype was seen repeatedly, ten times or more. This chain links TRBV4-1 with TRBJ2-5; TRBD2 matches 10 bases. The CDR3 consists of 14 residues. CDR1 MGHRA and CDR2 YSYEKL come from the germline V gene. V trimming: 5 bases; J trimming: 3 bases; junction bases outside the gene matches: 3. The CDR3 DNA reads TGCGCCAGCAGCATAGCGGGGGGAGAAGAGACCCAGTACTTC. Translation: CASSIAGGEETQYF.

This clonotype was seen repeatedly, ten times or more. The chain combines TRBV7-2 with TRBJ2-3, with D tentatively TRBD2 (5 bases). Trimming left V 2 bases short and J 2 bases short, with 17 bases between. Germline values: CDR1 SGHTA, CDR2 FQGNSA. This CDR3 comprises 17 residues. CDR3 nucleotide sequence: TGTGCCAGCAGCTTATTACCCCCACTAGATTTCACAGATACGCAGTATTTT. Translated: CASSLLPPLDFTDTQYF.

Many counts were recorded for this clonotype. V usage is TRBV7-2 and J usage is TRBJ2-1, with D maybe TRBD2 (5 bases). V lost 3 bases to trimming and J lost 6 bases, with 12 bases between them. CDR1 SGHTA and CDR2 FQGNSA come from the germline V gene. The CDR3 covers 14 residues. CDR3 loop: CASSLEREFNEQFF. The CDR3 bases are TGTGCCAGCAGCTTGGAGAGGGAATTCAATGAGCAGTTCTTC.

Concerning this clonotype itself: This may be a read error: a much more frequent sequence differs by one nucleotide. V usage is TRBV13 and J usage is TRBJ2-2; D possibly matches TRBD1 or TRBD2 (5 bases each). CDR3 length: 15 amino acids. CDR1 and CDR2 from the germline V gene are PRHDT and FYEKMQ (reference sequence). DNA of the CDR3: TGTGCCGGCAGCGGCAGGGATTCAAACACCGGGGAGCTGTTTTTT. Its protein is CAGSGRDSNTGELFF. Full variable domain (remainder filled in from reference TRBV13 and TRBJ2-2): AAGVIQSPRHLIKEKRETATLKCYPIPRHDTVYWYQQGPGQDPQFLISFYEKMQSDKGSIPDRFSAQQFSDYHSELNMSSLELGDSALYFCAGSGRDSNTGELFFGEGSRLTVL.

This clonotype was seen ten or more times. The rearrangement joins TRBV5-1 to TRBJ2-3; 8 nucleotides match TRBD1. The V gene's germline CDR1 is SGHRS and CDR2 YFSETQ. The V segment lost 2 bases and the J segment 4 bases; nucleotides outside the gene matches: 3. The CDR3 is 14 amino acids. CDR3 amino acids: CASSFGQGPDTQYF. The CDR3, as DNA: TGCGCCAGCAGCTTCGGACAGGGCCCAGATACGCAGTATTTT.

Only a few counts were recorded for this clonotype. This chain connects TRBV7-9 to TRBJ2-1, with D tentatively TRBD1 (5 bases). The V end was cut by 7 bases, the J end by 3 bases, with 10 bases between. The CDR3 has 13 residues. The V gene's germline CDR1 is SEHNR and CDR2 FQNEAQ (reference sequence). CDR3 protein: CASIRDSYNEQFF. CDR3 nucleotide sequence: TGTGCCAGCATCCGTGACAGCTACAATGAGCAGTTCTTC.

The gene calls are TRBV5-7 and TRBJ2-7; possible D gene TRBD1, 7 bases. TRBV5-7 is marked as an open reading frame, function uncertain. The CDR3 is 15 amino acids. V was pared by 3 bases and J by 4 bases, with 17 bases between. Here the CDR3 reads CASSSGGQKVYEQYF. The CDR3 nucleotides are TGTGCCAGCAGCTCCGGGGGACAGAAAGTATACGAGCAGTACTTC.

This clonotype was seen at least ten times. The J gene is TRBJ2-1, the V gene TRBV20-1; 9 positions agree with TRBD2. V lost 0 bases to trimming and J lost 8 bases; unmatched junction nucleotides: 11. Germline CDR1 reads DFQATT; CDR2 reads SNEGSKA (reference sequence). The CDR3 spans 16 residues. CDR3 nucleotide sequence: TGCAGTGCTAGAGAGCCAGCGGGGGGCCGAATAGATGAGCAGTTCTTC. Protein sequence: CSAREPAGGRIDEQFF.

This clonotype appeared many times. The chain links TRBV29-1 to TRBJ2-3; 7 nucleotides line up with TRBD2. Germline V gene sequence: CDR1 SQVTM, CDR2 ANQGSEA. The CDR3 length is 12 residues. With 7 bases clipped from V and 5 bases from J, the junction kept 6 bases outside the gene matches. CDR3 in amino acids: CSASGTVDTQYF. In DNA, the CDR3 is TGCAGCGCCAGCGGGACGGTAGATACGCAGTATTTT.

This clonotype came up many times. This chain links TRBV30 with TRBJ2-5; D call uncertain. Germline CDR1 GTSNPN, CDR2 SVGIG (reference sequence). The length of the CDR3 is 15 residues. The ends were cut back, 0 bases at V and 5 bases at J, with 16 bases in the middle. The CDR3 reads CAWSVIPETQETQYF. CDR3 coding DNA: TGTGCCTGGAGTGTAATCCCGGAAACACAGGAGACCCAGTACTTC.

This clonotype has ten or more counts. J is TRBJ2-3 and V is TRBV20-1; TRBD2 matches 9 bases. Germline V gene data show CDR1 as DFQATT and CDR2 as SNEGSKA (reference sequence). The CDR3 contains 14 residues. V shed 3 bases, J shed 6 bases, and the junction held 7 bases outside the gene matches. CDR3 sequence (DNA): TGCAGTGCTAGGGTAGCGGGAGTTCGGGATACGCAGTATTTT. This gives the protein CSARVAGVRDTQYF.

This clonotype was counted many times. This chain links TRBV9 with TRBJ2-2, with D perhaps TRBD2 (6 bases). Deletions cut 3 bases from V and 5 bases from J, with 11 bases between. Germline values: CDR1 SGDLS, CDR2 YYNGEE. The CDR3 totals 14 residues. CDR3 loop: CASSGGLFTGELFF. CDR3 DNA: TGTGCCAGCAGCGGGGGACTTTTTACCGGGGAGCTGTTTTTT.

This clonotype was seen repeatedly, ten times or more. The chain joins TRBV9 to TRBJ2-1; a weak D match, TRBD1 (5 bases). The V gene's germline CDR1 is SGDLS and CDR2 YYNGEE. CDR3 length: 13 residues. Between the trimmed V and J ends, which lost 4 bases and 8 bases, there was a span of 13 bases. The CDR3, as DNA: TGTGCCAGCAGCCCATACTTAGGGGATGAGCAGTTCTTC. Translating it yields CASSPYLGDEQFF. The full variable domain, rest sourced from reference TRBV9 and TRBJ2-1, is DSGVTQTPKHLITATGQRVTLRCSPRSGDLSVYWYQQSLDQGLQFLIQYYNGEERAKGNILERFSAQQFPDLHSELNLSSLELGDSALYFCASSPYLGDEQFFGPGTRLTVL.

This clonotype was picked up many times. The chain links TRBV9 to TRBJ1-1; no firm D call. The CDR3 is 13 amino acids. Germline values: CDR1 SGDLS, CDR2 YYNGEE. Deletions cut 5 bases from V and 3 bases from J, with 11 bases between. The CDR3 sequence is CASSGPVDTEAFF. In DNA, the CDR3 is TGTGCCAGCAGTGGCCCGGTGGACACTGAAGCTTTCTTT.

By share, this clonotype ranks as medium-sized. This CDR3 reads CSARDNTIANYGYTF. CDR3 DNA: TGCAGTGCTAGAGATAATACAATAGCTAACTATGGCTACACCTTC. This rearrangement joins TRBV20-1 to TRBJ1-2; D is ambiguous. The ends were cut back, 0 bases at V and 0 bases at J, with 11 bases in the middle. The CDR3 length is 15 residues. Germline V gives CDR1 DFQATT, CDR2 SNEGSKA (reference sequence).

This sequence joins TRBV15 and TRBJ2-6; D is ambiguous. This CDR3 is built from 15 residues. CDR1 LNHNV and CDR2 YYDKDF come from the germline V gene (reference sequence). Between the trimmed V and J ends, which lost 5 bases and 5 bases, there was a span of 13 bases. The DNA of the CDR3 is TGTGCCACCAGCGAAGGTACCCCTCGGGCCAACGTCCTGACTTTC. Protein: CATSEGTPRANVLTF.

This clonotype was counted ten times or more. The genes are TRBV29-1 and TRBJ1-2; 9 nucleotides agree with TRBD1. This CDR3 is 13 amino acids long. Germline-derived CDR1 and CDR2 are SQVTM and ANQGSEA. V dropped 6 bases and J dropped 3; count of bases not matched to a gene: 5. The CDR3 coding sequence is TGCAGCGTGCGGACAGGGGAGTACTATGGCTACACCTTC. Its protein is CSVRTGEYYGYTF. Looking up the rest from reference TRBV29-1 and TRBJ1-2 gives the full variable domain: SAVISQKPSRDICQRGTSLTIQCQVDSQVTMMFWYRQQPGQSLTLIATANQGSEATYESGFVIDKFPISRPNLTFSTLTVSNMSPEDSSIYLCSVRTGEYYGYTFGSGTRLTVV.

This clonotype was detected many times. This rearrangement joins TRBV5-1 to TRBJ2-3; 9 nucleotides align to TRBD2. The CDR3 sequence is 15 residues long. Germline assignment: CDR1 SGHRS and CDR2 YFSETQ. J gave up 4 bases and V 2 bases, and 5 bases lay outside the gene matches. As DNA, the CDR3 is TGCGCCAGCAGCTTACCCGGGACTAGCCCAGATACGCAGTATTTT. Protein product: CASSLPGTSPDTQYF.

This clonotype came up many times. The chain is built from TRBV7-9 and TRBJ2-7; D remains unclear. Germline values: CDR1 SEHNR, CDR2 FQNEAQ (reference sequence). Trimming took 5 bases from V and 1 from J, leaving 12 bases between them. The CDR3 consists of 14 residues. The CDR3 bases are TGTGCCAGCAGCCCCCCCTACGGGTCCTACGAGCAGTACTTC. It yields the protein CASSPPYGSYEQYF.

This clonotype was observed many times. Here the CDR3 DNA reads TGCAGCGTTGAAGAATACGCGGGGGGGCCTTTTGACGAGCAGTACTTC. Residues: CSVEEYAGGPFDEQYF. The genes are TRBV29-1 and TRBJ2-7, with 9 bases matching TRBD2. This CDR3 has 16 residues. Germline CDR1 SQVTM, CDR2 ANQGSEA. The ends lost 0 bases at V and 5 bases at J; junction bases unmatched: 11.